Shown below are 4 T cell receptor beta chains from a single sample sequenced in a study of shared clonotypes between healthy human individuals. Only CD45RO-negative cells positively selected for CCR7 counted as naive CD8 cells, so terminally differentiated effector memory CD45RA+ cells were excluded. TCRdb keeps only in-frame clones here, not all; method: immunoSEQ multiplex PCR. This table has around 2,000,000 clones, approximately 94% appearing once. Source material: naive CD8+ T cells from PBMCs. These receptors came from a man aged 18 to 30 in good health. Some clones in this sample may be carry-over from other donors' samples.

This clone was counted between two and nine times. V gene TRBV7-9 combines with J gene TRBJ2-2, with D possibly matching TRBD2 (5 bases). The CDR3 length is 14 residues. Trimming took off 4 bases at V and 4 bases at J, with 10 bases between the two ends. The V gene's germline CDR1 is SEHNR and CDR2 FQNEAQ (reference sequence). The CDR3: CASSSARATGELFF. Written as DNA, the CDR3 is TGTGCCAGCAGCTCCGCGAGGGCCACCGGGGAGCTGTTTTTT.

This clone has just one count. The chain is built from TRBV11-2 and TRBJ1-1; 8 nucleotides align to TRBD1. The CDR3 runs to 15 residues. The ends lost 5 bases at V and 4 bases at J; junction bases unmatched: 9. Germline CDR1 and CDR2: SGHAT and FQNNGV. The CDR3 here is CASSTSVQGGTEAFF. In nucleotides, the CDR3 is TGTGCCAGCAGCACTAGCGTACAGGGGGGCACTGAAGCTTTCTTT.

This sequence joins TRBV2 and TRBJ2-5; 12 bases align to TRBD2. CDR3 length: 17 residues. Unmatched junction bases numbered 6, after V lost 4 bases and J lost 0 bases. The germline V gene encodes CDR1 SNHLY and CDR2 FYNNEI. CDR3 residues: CASSGASGRAHQETQYF. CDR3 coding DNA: TGTGCCAGCAGTGGGGCTAGCGGGAGGGCTCACCAAGAGACCCAGTACTTC.

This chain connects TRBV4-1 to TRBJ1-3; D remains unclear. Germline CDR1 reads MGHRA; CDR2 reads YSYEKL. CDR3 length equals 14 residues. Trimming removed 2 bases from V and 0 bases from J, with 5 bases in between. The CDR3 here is CASSQRSSGNTIYF. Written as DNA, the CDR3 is TGCGCCAGCAGCCAACGCTCCTCTGGAAACACCATATATTTT.